Sequencing of this TCR beta chain was carried out in a study of blood T cell repertoires in COVID-19. On the study more broadly: The analysed material was cDNA or gDNA that came from T cells, B-cell-depleted T cells, or PBMCs.

The V end was cut by 7 bases, the J end by 0 bases, with 10 bases between. CDR3 size: 13 residues. CDR1 is SNHLY and CDR2 is FYNNEI in the germline V gene. This clone was counted only a few times. Sequencing was performed with immunoSEQ multiplex PCR; in TCRdb, only in-frame clones are kept and a portion is missing. The table shows tens of thousands of clones, with roughly 81% occurring only once. The chain employs TRBV2 and TRBJ2-7; D not resolved. Input material: peripheral blood. The TCR originated in a woman in her seventies with acute or convalescent COVID-19. In DNA form, the CDR3 reads TGTGCCAGCATGGTTGAGAGCTCCTACGAGCAGTACTTC. This codes for CASMVESSYEQYF. Based on the CDR3 plus reference TRBV2 and TRBJ2-7, the full variable domain is EPEVTQTPSHQVTQMGQEVILRCVPISNHLYFYWYRQILGQKVEFLVSFYNNEISEKSEIFDDQFSVERPDGSNFTLKIRSTKLEDSAMYFCASMVESSYEQYFGPGTRLTVT.